The clone carrying this T cell receptor beta chain was recorded many times. The CDR3 has 17 residues. CDR1 is SGHVS, CDR2 FQNEAQ, per germline. Germline trimming cut 6 bases from V and 0 bases from J; bases unmatched to any gene: 11. The data belong to a study of read filtering for tumor transcriptome and immune sequencing. This library used around 400 ng RNA and molecular barcoded adaptors spanning alpha/delta and beta/gamma chains. TCRdb re-derived calls from the reads in MiXCR, one entry per CDR3 protein. The table shows 120,000 or so distinct CDR3 sequences, with 10% to 15% occurring only once. The sequence was obtained from a donor at least 40 years old with multiple myeloma. The V gene is TRBV7-8, the J gene TRBJ2-1; 7 bases align to TRBD2. Material for sequencing was a population of CD138-negative cells sorted from bone marrow. Here the CDR3 reads CASSLSVGGSSYNEQFF. As DNA, the CDR3 is TGTGCCAGCAGTTTAAGTGTGGGAGGGAGCTCCTACAATGAGCAGTTCTTC.